The present entry profiles one T cell receptor (beta chain) with its context. Its antigen is still unknown. The sample holds no much larger clone one base away, and base qualities are not on file. These data originate in a study of blood T cell repertoires in COVID-19 (dated by TCRdb to the early 2020s). Turning to the overall study: Samples from collaborators originated in the United States, Italy and Spain and spanned both the acute and convalescent phases of COVID-19. The material from the prospective study consisted of cDNA or gDNA derived from T cells, B-cell-depleted T cells, or PBMCs. A de-identified subject ID, COVID-19 status, age in years and sex were almost always included in the sample metadata. HLA class I and class II types, where available, came from metadata supplied by the sample provider rather than from assay-based typing. Deeply sampled blood TCRbeta repertoires from subjects exposed to, actively infected with, or recovered from COVID-19 were included in the dataset. The repertoires were released in a freely available public database intended as a resource for research on the immune response to SARS-CoV-2. The samples were drawn from two sources: the first 160 participants of the ongoing ImmuneRACE study, and 950 to 1,500 subjects contributed by 6 global collaborators. The research as a whole found: The amount of clinical and demographic metadata varied by source and participant and was provided uncurated.

At one collaborating source in Seattle, patients were enrolled during active infection and were followed longitudinally through the course of disease. The collaborating institutions used their own protocols to collect whole blood in K2EDTA tubes. For TCRbeta analysis, collaborators shipped samples as frozen whole blood, isolated PBMCs, or DNA extracted from either of those sample types. TCRbeta CDR3 regions were amplified from genomic DNA by means of the immunoSEQ Assay, a bias-controlled multiplex PCR. The authors processed their data as follows. The number of nucleated cells in each sample was estimated by amplification of reference gene primers within the assay. Sequence reads were collapsed and filtered to measure the absolute abundance of every unique TCRbeta CDR3 rearrangement. Productive Simpson clonality was computed per sample as the square root of Simpson's diversity index over productive rearrangements. TCRdb obtained this table from immuneACCESS and retained in-frame rearrangements with V and J assigned. These tables miss some clones; where compared with another copy, unresolved V genes account for less than half of the shortfall, and the remainder is unexplained. For V, J and clone size, that table is used; D and trimming come from the DNA. Across this sample there are around 300,000 clones, with nearly 90% seen only once. The leading ten clones occupy about 1% of the sample.

The junction shows trimming of 6 bases on V and 0 bases on J, plus 12 bases between the germline ends. Taken from the germline V gene (reference sequence), the CDR1 and CDR2 loops are MNHEY and SMNVEV. Taken from cysteine to phenylalanine, the CDR3 has 15 residues. Only CDR3 DNA is held: 45 bases, read in frame from base 1. The V and J segments used are TRBV27 and TRBJ2-1; D gene: possibly TRBD2, on 5 matching bases. The specimen sequenced was peripheral blood. The clonotype was recovered from a woman aged 35 to 49 with COVID-19, enrolled during active disease. The CDR3 loop reads CASSFSAYSYNEQFF. The nucleotide sequence is given as TGTGCCAGCAGCTTTAGCGCCTACTCCTACAATGAGCAGTTCTTC.